This is a list of T cell receptor beta chains from one sample in a study of T cell responses to AZD1222 COVID-19 vaccine. The method was immunoSEQ multiplex PCR; TCRdb's version includes in-frame clones alone and lacks a portion of them. The profile shows 110,000 to 150,000 clones, 75% to 90% of them singletons. The sample consisted of peripheral blood, taken on day 0 of AZD1222 vaccination. These receptors all come from an adult in good health. The CDR3 runs from the conserved cysteine through the conserved F or W. Fields, in order: D gene, J gene, V gene, clone size, CDR3 protein, CDR3 DNA. A D gene is named only where the DNA matches it firmly. Clone sizes are given selectively: once, few, many, or a class where the clone is expanded.

>.|TRBJ1-1|TRBV19|.
CASSIGVRGGTEAFF
TGTGCCAGTAGTATAGGTGTAAGGGGTGGGACTGAAGCTTTCTTT
>.|TRBJ1-5|TRBV3-1/TRBV3-2|.
CASSQQGSNQPQHF
TGTGCCAGCAGCCAACAGGGTAGCAATCAGCCCCAGCATTTT
>.|TRBJ2-6|TRBV5-5|.
CASSLGPNSGANVLTF
TGTGCCAGCAGCTTGGGTCCGAACTCTGGGGCCAACGTCCTGACTTTC
>.|TRBJ2-7|TRBV23-1|.
CASSPSGAEQYF
TGCGCCAGCAGTCCGAGTGGCGCCGAGCAGTACTTC
>.|TRBJ2-2|TRBV7-9|.
CASSVQGTGELFF
TGTGCCAGCAGCGTGCAGGGGACCGGGGAGCTGTTTTTT
>.|TRBJ2-6|TRBV11-2|.
CASSYGHGAGGANVLTF
TGTGCCAGCAGTTATGGGCATGGGGCAGGAGGGGCCAACGTCCTGACTTTC
>.|TRBJ1-1|TRBV11-2|.
CASSSPLDTEAFF
TGTGCCAGCAGCTCCCCGCTGGACACTGAAGCTTTCTTT
>TRBD1|TRBJ2-5|TRBV12-3/TRBV12-4|.
CASSLRQGETQYF
TGTGCCAGCAGTCTCCGACAGGGGGAGACCCAGTACTTC
>TRBD1|TRBJ1-5|TRBV28|.
CASSPFRQGGRQPQHF
TGTGCCAGCAGTCCCTTCCGACAGGGAGGACGTCAGCCCCAGCATTTT
>.|TRBJ1-5|TRBV7-3|.
CASSLMGGSNQPQHF
TGTGCCAGCAGCTTAATGGGGGGGTCCAATCAGCCCCAGCATTTT
>TRBD1|TRBJ2-1|TRBV6-5|.
CASSYRDRGYNEQFF
TGTGCCAGCAGTTACCGAGACAGGGGATACAATGAGCAGTTCTTC
>TRBD1|TRBJ1-2|TRBV12-3/TRBV12-4|.
CASSLDRGHGYTF
TGTGCCAGCAGTTTGGACAGGGGGCATGGCTACACCTTC
>.|TRBJ1-3|TRBV3-1/TRBV3-2|.
CASSQGFGNTIYF
TGTGCCAGCAGCCAAGGCTTTGGGAACACCATATATTTT
>TRBD1|TRBJ2-4|TRBV28|.
CASSSYRGSKNIQYF
TGTGCCAGCAGTTCCTACAGGGGATCCAAAAACATTCAGTACTTC
>.|TRBJ1-1|TRBV19|.
CASSREGGTEAFF
TGTGCCAGTAGTAGGGAGGGGGGCACTGAAGCTTTCTTT
>.|TRBJ1-1|TRBV29-1|.
CSVLKGGNTEAFF
TGCAGCGTTTTAAAGGGAGGGAACACTGAAGCTTTCTTT
>.|TRBJ1-6|TRBV5-4|.
CASSFGEGGSPLHF
TGTGCCAGCAGCTTCGGAGAGGGGGGTTCACCCCTCCACTTT
>.|TRBJ2-7|TRBV6-5|.
CASSYSAGEQYF
TGTGCCAGCAGTTACTCGGCGGGTGAGCAGTACTTC
>TRBD1|TRBJ1-5|TRBV19|once
CASGQGNQPQHF
TGTGCCAGTGGACAGGGAAATCAGCCCCAGCATTTT
>TRBD1|TRBJ2-1|TRBV6-5|.
CASRQGNEQFF
TGTGCCAGCAGACAGGGGAATGAGCAGTTCTTC
>.|TRBJ1-2|TRBV12-3/TRBV12-4|.
CASSFTGYNGYTF
TGTGCCAGCAGTTTCACCGGGTATAATGGCTACACCTTC
>.|TRBJ1-2|TRBV14|once
CASSQVKGAPTGYTF
TGTGCCAGCAGCCAAGTTAAGGGAGCCCCCACTGGCTACACCTTC
>TRBD1|TRBJ1-5|TRBV12-5|.
CASGLGRGDQPQHF
TGTGCTAGTGGTTTGGGCAGGGGGGATCAGCCCCAGCATTTT
>.|TRBJ2-1|TRBV7-3|.
CASSSSSGPYNEQFF
TGTGCCAGCAGCTCAAGTAGCGGTCCCTACAATGAGCAGTTCTTC
>.|TRBJ1-4|TRBV5-4|once
CASSSTGLDGSGEKLFF
TGTGCCAGCAGTTCCACAGGGTTAGATGGATCGGGTGAAAAACTGTTTTTT
>.|TRBJ1-1|TRBV5-4|few
CASSLVNTEAFF
TGTGCCAGCAGCTTGGTGAACACTGAAGCTTTCTTT
>.|TRBJ1-4|TRBV18|.
CASSLNRAGSSNEKLFF
TGTGCCAGCTCCCTCAATCGCGCAGGATCTTCAAATGAAAAACTGTTTTTT
>TRBD1|TRBJ1-4|TRBV25-1|.
CASSKGTASNEKLFF
TGTGCCAGCAGTAAGGGGACAGCATCAAATGAAAAACTGTTTTTT
>.|TRBJ1-1|TRBV5-1|.
CASSRSTGRTEAFF
TGCGCCAGCAGCCGGTCTACAGGGCGCACTGAAGCTTTCTTT
>.|TRBJ2-7|TRBV5-1|.
CASSLATTLDYEQYF
TGCGCCAGCAGCTTGGCGACTACCCTGGACTACGAGCAGTACTTC
>.|TRBJ1-1|TRBV6-5|.
CASSPGATEAFF
TGTGCCAGCAGTCCAGGGGCTACTGAAGCTTTCTTT